These 20 T cell receptor beta chains originate from one sample sequenced in a study of T cell responses to AZD1222 COVID-19 vaccine. TCRdb's copy holds only in-frame clones and misses some; the assay was immunoSEQ multiplex PCR. The sample includes 180,000 or so clones, approximately 94% of them seen just once. The sample consisted of peripheral blood, taken 28 days after the second AZD1222 dose. The receptors come from an adult who received the AZD1222 COVID-19 vaccine.

The chain has TRBV7-2 and TRBJ2-3; 9 positions match TRBD1. CDR3 length equals 13 residues. Germline V gives CDR1 SGHTA, CDR2 FQGNSA. J gave up 12 bases and V 1 base, and 5 bases lay outside the gene matches. The CDR3 region is CASSLVDRGNQYF. CDR3 coding DNA: TGTGCCAGCAGCTTAGTGGACAGGGGCAACCAGTATTTT. Variable domain in full (rest from reference TRBV7-2 and TRBJ2-3): GAGVSQSPSNKVTEKGKDVELRCDPISGHTALYWYRQSLGQGLEFLIYFQGNSAPDKSGLPSDRFSAERTGGSVSTLTIQRTQQEDSAVYLCASSLVDRGNQYFGPGTRLTVL.

The chain carries TRBV30 and TRBJ1-1; D is uncertain. The V end lost 1 base, the J end lost 7 bases, and 7 bases lay between the germline ends. This CDR3 is built from 11 residues. CDR1 is GTSNPN, CDR2 SVGIG, per germline (reference sequence). Here the CDR3 DNA reads TGTGCCTGGAGTGGCCTGGTTGAAGCTTTCTTT. Its protein is CAWSGLVEAFF. Drawing the rest from reference TRBV30 and TRBJ1-1, the complete variable domain is SQTIHQWPATLVQPVGSPLSLECTVEGTSNPNLYWYRQAAGRGLQLLFYSVGIGQISSEVPQNLSASRPQDRQFILSSKKLLLSDSGFYLCAWSGLVEAFFGQGTRLTVV.

V usage is TRBV5-5 and J usage is TRBJ1-4; TRBD1 matches at 10 bases. In germline, CDR1 is SGHKS, CDR2 YYEKEE (reference sequence). CDR3 length: 16 residues. V shed 4 bases, J shed 4 bases, and the junction held 7 bases outside the gene matches. The CDR3 loop is CASSPGQGTGNEKLFF. The CDR3 DNA follows: TGTGCCAGCAGCCCGGGACAGGGGACCGGTAATGAAAAACTGTTTTTT.

The chain carries TRBV5-4 and TRBJ2-1; unclear D gene. The germline V and J ends were trimmed by 0 bases and 6 bases, with 7 bases remaining between them. The CDR3 extends over 13 amino acids. Per germline, CDR1 SGHNT and CDR2 YYREEE (reference sequence). This CDR3 reads CASSLEASNEQFF. Written as DNA, the CDR3 is TGTGCCAGCAGCTTGGAGGCGAGCAATGAGCAGTTCTTC.

In this sample, this clone turned up a few times. This rearrangement joins TRBV12-5 to TRBJ1-5, with D unresolved. V gave up 0 bases and J gave up 2 bases, with 17 bases separating them. CDR1 LGHNT and CDR2 FRNRAP come from the germline V gene. The CDR3 runs 18 residues. CDR3 sequence reads: CASGLVSLITGGNQPQHF. DNA for the CDR3: TGTGCTAGTGGTTTGGTCAGCCTAATTACTGGAGGCAATCAGCCCCAGCATTTT.

This chain joins TRBV3-1 (or the pseudogene TRBV3-2) and TRBJ2-1, with TRBD2 matching over 7 bases. The V gene's germline CDR1 is LGHDT and CDR2 YNNKEL (reference sequence). The CDR3 is 16 amino acids. J was trimmed by 4 bases and V by 1 base; bases with no gene match: 7. CDR3 region: CASSQVGGGPYNEQFF. For the CDR3, the DNA is TGTGCCAGCAGCCAAGTTGGCGGGGGTCCATACAATGAGCAGTTCTTC.

This chain links TRBV30 with TRBJ1-1; no clear D. CDR3 size: 14 residues. Germline assignment: CDR1 GTSNPN and CDR2 SVGIG (reference sequence). Trimming removed 4 bases at V and 6 bases at J, with 18 bases between. In nucleotides, the CDR3 is TGTGCCTGGACCCCCGGGCCGGGGAGGCCTGAAGCTTTCTTT. This encodes CAWTPGPGRPEAFF.

The V and J genes are TRBV2 and TRBJ1-1; D remains ambiguous. Germline V CDR1 and CDR2: SNHLY, FYNNEI. Trimming left V 4 bases short and J 0 bases short, with 12 bases between. The CDR3 length is 15 residues. The CDR3 DNA reads as TGTGCCAGCAGTGGAGGGATGGGTATGAACACTGAAGCTTTCTTT. It is translated as CASSGGMGMNTEAFF.

This clone appeared once. V gene TRBV9 combines with J gene TRBJ1-1, with 9 bases that match TRBD1. Germline CDR1 reads SGDLS; CDR2 reads YYNGEE. The CDR3 spans 15 residues. The ends lost 4 bases at V and 1 base at J; junction bases unmatched: 5. The chain's CDR3 is CASSKRGQGNTEAFF. Here the CDR3 DNA reads TGTGCCAGCAGCAAACGGGGACAGGGGAACACTGAAGCTTTCTTT.

This clone has only one observation. The chain uses TRBV5-1 and TRBJ1-1; D is uncertain. The V and J ends lost 2 bases and 5 bases respectively, with 10 bases between them. The CDR3 loop spans 13 amino acids. Per the germline V gene, CDR1 is SGHRS and CDR2 is YFSETQ. CDR3 sequence reads: CASSLGSGTEAFF. CDR3 DNA sequence: TGCGCCAGCAGCTTAGGGTCGGGAACTGAAGCTTTCTTT.

The rearrangement joins TRBV5-6 to TRBJ2-1; D may correspond to TRBD1 or TRBD2 (5 bases each). The CDR3 sequence is 13 residues long. Trimming shortened V by 3 bases and J by 6 bases, and 10 bases separated the two germline ends. Germline V gives CDR1 SGHDT, CDR2 YYEEEE. CDR3 coding DNA: TGTGCCAGCAGCTCGGGACCAATCAATGAGCAGTTCTTC. Protein: CASSSGPINEQFF.

The chain uses TRBV7-2 and TRBJ1-2, with D possibly being TRBD1 (5 bases). This CDR3 region has 16 residues. V lost 5 bases to trimming and J lost 4 bases, with 20 bases between them. Germline V lookup: CDR1 SGHTA, CDR2 FQGNSA. CDR3 DNA: TGTGCCAGCAGCCCGAGGGACCGATCTCACCTCTATGGCTACACCTTC. It encodes CASSPRDRSHLYGYTF.

The V and J genes are TRBV20-1 and TRBJ1-2; D might be TRBD1 (6 bases). V lost 6 bases and J lost 9, with 14 bases in between. CDR1 DFQATT and CDR2 SNEGSKA come from the germline V gene (reference sequence). The CDR3 length is 11 residues. This CDR3 is CSASPGARYTF. The CDR3 region has the DNA TGCAGTGCAAGCCCGGGGGCACGCTACACCTTC.

This clone showed up just once. The chain is built from TRBV19 and TRBJ1-5; D unclear. Germline assignment: CDR1 LNHDA and CDR2 SQIVND (reference sequence). This CDR3 comprises 13 residues. V was cut by 3 bases and J by 6 bases, with 9 bases left in between. The CDR3 reads CASSIPPGQPQHF. The CDR3 DNA sequence: TGTGCCAGTAGTATCCCCCCGGGTCAGCCCCAGCATTTT.

This chain links TRBV5-6 with TRBJ1-2, with a weak D call TRBD1 (6 bases). Germline CDR1 and CDR2: SGHDT and YYEEEE. This CDR3 has 13 residues. Trimming stripped 5 bases from V and 4 bases from J, with 12 bases between. CDR3 in DNA: TGTGCCAGCAGAACTGACAGGCGCTATGGCTACACCTTC. It specifies CASRTDRRYGYTF.

CDR3 amino acids: CATSDSGGPYNEQFF. DNA of the CDR3: TGTGCCACCAGTGATTCGGGGGGGCCCTACAATGAGCAGTTCTTC. V and J are TRBV24-1 and TRBJ2-1, with 8 positions matching TRBD2. J lost 2 bases, V lost 2 bases, and 1 base had no gene match. Germline V gene sequence: CDR1 KGHDR, CDR2 SFDVKD. CDR3 length: 15 amino acids.

This clone appeared once. The chain carries TRBV7-9 and TRBJ2-7; TRBD1 matches 7 bases. The CDR3 is 14 residues long. Germline CDR1 reads SEHNR; CDR2 reads FQNEAQ (reference sequence). After removal of 4 bases from V and 6 bases from J, the junction contained 9 bases not matched to a gene. The CDR3, as DNA: TGTGCCAGCAGCTCCAGGGGGTCTCCTGGCGAGCAGTACTTC. Translating it yields CASSSRGSPGEQYF.

The gene calls are TRBV7-2 and TRBJ2-7; D is perhaps TRBD1 (5 bases). The CDR3 loop spans 15 amino acids. Germline lookup yields CDR1 SGHTA and CDR2 FQGNSA. Trimming shortened V by 3 bases and J by 4 bases, and 16 bases separated the two germline ends. DNA of the CDR3: TGTGCCAGCAGCTTTCGTGGGGAAAGGGGTTACGAGCAGTACTTC. It yields the protein CASSFRGERGYEQYF.

The CDR3, as DNA: TGTGCCAGTGGCGGGGGGAATAACGAGCAGTACTTC. Translating gives CASGGGNNEQYF. The rearrangement links TRBV6-6 to TRBJ2-7; 8 bases agree with TRBD2. The CDR3 sequence is 12 residues long. Germline CDR1 reads MNHNY; CDR2 reads SVGAGI (reference sequence). V dropped 9 bases and J dropped 5; count of bases not matched to a gene: 6.

The chain employs TRBV7-9 and TRBJ1-6, with D possibly TRBD1 on 5 matching bases. V lost 5 bases and J 0 bases, leaving 5 bases between the germline ends. CDR1 and CDR2 from the germline V gene are SEHNR and FQNEAQ (reference sequence). The CDR3 spans 14 residues. The CDR3 spells CASSQGSYNSPLHF. Written as DNA, the CDR3 is TGTGCCAGCAGCCAGGGCTCCTATAATTCACCCCTCCACTTT. The whole variable domain, filled in from reference TRBV7-9 and TRBJ1-6, reads DTGVSQNPRHKITKRGQNVTFRCDPISEHNRLYWYRQTLGQGPEFLTYFQNEAQLEKSRLLSDRFSAERPKGSFSTLEIQRTEQGDSAMYLCASSQGSYNSPLHFGNGTRLTVT.